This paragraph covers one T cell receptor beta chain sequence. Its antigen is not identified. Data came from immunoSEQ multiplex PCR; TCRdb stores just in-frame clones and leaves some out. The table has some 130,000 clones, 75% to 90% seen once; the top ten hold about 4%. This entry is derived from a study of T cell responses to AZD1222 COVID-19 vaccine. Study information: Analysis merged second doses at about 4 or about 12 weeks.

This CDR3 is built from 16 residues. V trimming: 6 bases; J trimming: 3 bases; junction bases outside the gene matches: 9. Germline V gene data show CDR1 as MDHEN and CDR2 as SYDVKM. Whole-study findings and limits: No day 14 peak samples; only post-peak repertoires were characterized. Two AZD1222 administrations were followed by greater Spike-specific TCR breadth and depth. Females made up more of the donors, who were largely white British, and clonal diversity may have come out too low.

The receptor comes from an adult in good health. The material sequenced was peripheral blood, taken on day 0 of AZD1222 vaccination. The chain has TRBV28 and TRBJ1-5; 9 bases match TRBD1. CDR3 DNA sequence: TGTGCCAGCAGCCATGGACAGGGGCTGCTCAATCAGCCCCAGCATTTT. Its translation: CASSHGQGLLNQPQHF.